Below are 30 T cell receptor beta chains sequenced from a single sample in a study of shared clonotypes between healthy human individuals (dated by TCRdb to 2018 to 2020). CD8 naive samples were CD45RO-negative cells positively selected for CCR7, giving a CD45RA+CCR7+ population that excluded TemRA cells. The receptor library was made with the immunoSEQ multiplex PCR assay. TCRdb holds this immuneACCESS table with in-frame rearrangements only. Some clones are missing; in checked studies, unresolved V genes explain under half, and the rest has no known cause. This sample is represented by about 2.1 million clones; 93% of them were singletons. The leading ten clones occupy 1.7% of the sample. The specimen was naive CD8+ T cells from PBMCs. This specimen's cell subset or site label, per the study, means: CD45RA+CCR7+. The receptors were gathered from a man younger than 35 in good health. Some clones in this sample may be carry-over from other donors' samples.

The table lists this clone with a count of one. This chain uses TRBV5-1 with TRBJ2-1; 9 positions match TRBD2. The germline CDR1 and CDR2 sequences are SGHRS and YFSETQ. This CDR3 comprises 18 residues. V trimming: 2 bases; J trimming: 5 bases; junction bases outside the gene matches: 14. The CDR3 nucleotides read TGCGCCAGCAGCTTAGGTGTTCCGGCGGGAGGGACGGACAATGAGCAGTTCTTC. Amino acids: CASSLGVPAGGTDNEQFF.

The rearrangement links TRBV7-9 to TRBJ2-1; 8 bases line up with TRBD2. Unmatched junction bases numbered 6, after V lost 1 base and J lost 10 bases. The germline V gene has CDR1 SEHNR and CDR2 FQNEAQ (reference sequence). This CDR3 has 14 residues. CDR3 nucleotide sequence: TGTGCCAGCAGCTTAGGGGGACTAGGTTTGGAGCAGTTCTTC. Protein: CASSLGGLGLEQFF.

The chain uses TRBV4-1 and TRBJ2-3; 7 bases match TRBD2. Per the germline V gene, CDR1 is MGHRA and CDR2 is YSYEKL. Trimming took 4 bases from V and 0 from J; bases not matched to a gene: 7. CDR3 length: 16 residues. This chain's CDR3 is CASSPGPSGSTDTQYF. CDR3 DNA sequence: TGCGCCAGCAGCCCGGGCCCTAGCGGTAGCACAGATACGCAGTATTTT.

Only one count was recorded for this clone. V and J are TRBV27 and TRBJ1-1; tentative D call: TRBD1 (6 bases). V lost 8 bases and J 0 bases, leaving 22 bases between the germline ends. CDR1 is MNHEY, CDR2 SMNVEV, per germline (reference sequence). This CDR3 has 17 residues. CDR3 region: CASVGGQGEYLNTEAFF. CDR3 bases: TGTGCCAGCGTTGGGGGGCAGGGTGAATACTTGAACACTGAAGCTTTCTTT.

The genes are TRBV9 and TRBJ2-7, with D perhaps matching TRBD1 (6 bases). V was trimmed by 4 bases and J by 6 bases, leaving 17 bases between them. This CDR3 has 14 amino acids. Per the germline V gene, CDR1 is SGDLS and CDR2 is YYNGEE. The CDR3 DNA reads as TGTGCCAGCAGCCCCTTGGGGGCCCCCTCCGAGCAGTACTTC. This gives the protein CASSPLGAPSEQYF. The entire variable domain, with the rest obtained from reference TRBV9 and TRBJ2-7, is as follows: DSGVTQTPKHLITATGQRVTLRCSPRSGDLSVYWYQQSLDQGLQFLIQYYNGEERAKGNILERFSAQQFPDLHSELNLSSLELGDSALYFCASSPLGAPSEQYFGPGTRLTVT.

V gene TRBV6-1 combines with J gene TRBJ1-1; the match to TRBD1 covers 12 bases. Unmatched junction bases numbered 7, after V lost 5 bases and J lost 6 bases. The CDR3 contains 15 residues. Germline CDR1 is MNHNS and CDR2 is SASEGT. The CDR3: CASSTGTGGIAEAFF. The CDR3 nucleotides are TGTGCCAGCAGTACCGGGACAGGGGGCATCGCTGAAGCTTTCTTT.

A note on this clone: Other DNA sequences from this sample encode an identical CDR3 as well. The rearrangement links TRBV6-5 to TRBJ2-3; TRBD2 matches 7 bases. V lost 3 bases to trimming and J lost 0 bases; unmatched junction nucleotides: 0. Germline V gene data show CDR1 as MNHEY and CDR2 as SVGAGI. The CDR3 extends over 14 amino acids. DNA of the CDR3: TGTGCCAGCAGTTATAGCGGGAGCACAGATACGCAGTATTTT. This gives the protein CASSYSGSTDTQYF.

The CDR3 sequence is CASSTGTGGTSQETQYF. Here the CDR3 DNA reads TGTGCCAGCAGTACCGGGACAGGGGGGACGTCCCAAGAGACCCAGTACTTC. The chain links TRBV27 to TRBJ2-5, with TRBD1 matching over 11 bases. J was trimmed by 1 base and V by 5 bases; bases with no gene match: 9. The CDR3 length is 17 residues. Germline lookup yields CDR1 MNHEY and CDR2 SMNVEV (reference sequence).

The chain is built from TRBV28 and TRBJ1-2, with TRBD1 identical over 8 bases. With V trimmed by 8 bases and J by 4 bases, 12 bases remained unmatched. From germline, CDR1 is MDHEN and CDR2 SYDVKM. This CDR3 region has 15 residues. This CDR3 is CASSKQGGPRYGYTF. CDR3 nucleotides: TGTGCCAGCTCTAAACAGGGGGGCCCCCGCTATGGCTACACCTTC.

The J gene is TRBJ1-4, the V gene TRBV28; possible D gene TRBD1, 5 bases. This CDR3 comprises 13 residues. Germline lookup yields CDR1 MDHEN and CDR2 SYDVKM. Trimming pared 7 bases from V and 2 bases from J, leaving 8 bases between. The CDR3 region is CASMGVTNEKLFF. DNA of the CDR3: TGTGCCAGCATGGGGGTCACTAATGAAAAACTGTTTTTT.

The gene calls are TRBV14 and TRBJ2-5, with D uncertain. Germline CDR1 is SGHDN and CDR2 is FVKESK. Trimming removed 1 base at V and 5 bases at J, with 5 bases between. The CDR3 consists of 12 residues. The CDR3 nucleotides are TGTGCCAGCAGCCAAGGTCCGGAGACCCAGTACTTC. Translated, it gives CASSQGPETQYF.

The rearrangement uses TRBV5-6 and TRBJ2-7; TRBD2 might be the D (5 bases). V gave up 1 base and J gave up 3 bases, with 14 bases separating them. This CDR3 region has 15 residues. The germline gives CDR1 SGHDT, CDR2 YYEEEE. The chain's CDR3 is CASSLLAGLFYEQYF. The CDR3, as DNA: TGTGCCAGCAGCTTGCTGGCGGGCCTATTCTACGAGCAGTACTTC.

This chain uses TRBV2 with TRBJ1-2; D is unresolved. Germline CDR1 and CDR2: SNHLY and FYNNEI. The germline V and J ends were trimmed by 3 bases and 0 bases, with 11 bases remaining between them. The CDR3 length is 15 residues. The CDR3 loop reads CASSDGRQPNYGYTF. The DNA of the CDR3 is TGTGCCAGCAGTGATGGGCGGCAGCCTAACTATGGCTACACCTTC. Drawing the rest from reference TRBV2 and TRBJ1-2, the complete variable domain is EPEVTQTPSHQVTQMGQEVILRCVPISNHLYFYWYRQILGQKVEFLVSFYNNEISEKSEIFDDQFSVERPDGSNFTLKIRSTKLEDSAMYFCASSDGRQPNYGYTFGSGTRLTVV.

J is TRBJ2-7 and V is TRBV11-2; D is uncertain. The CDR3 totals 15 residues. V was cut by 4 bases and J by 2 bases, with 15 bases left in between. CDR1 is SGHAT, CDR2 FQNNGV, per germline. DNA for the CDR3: TGTGCCAGCAGCTCCCCGGGCGATTGGGCCTACGAGCAGTACTTC. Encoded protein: CASSSPGDWAYEQYF.

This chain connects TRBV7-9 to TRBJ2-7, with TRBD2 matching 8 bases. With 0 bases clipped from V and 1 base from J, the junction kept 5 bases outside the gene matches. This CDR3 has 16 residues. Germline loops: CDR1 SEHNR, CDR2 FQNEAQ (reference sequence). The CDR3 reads CASSLAMAGGSYEQYF. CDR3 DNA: TGTGCCAGCAGCTTAGCGATGGCGGGAGGTTCCTACGAGCAGTACTTC. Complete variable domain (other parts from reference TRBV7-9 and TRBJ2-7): DTGVSQNPRHKITKRGQNVTFRCDPISEHNRLYWYRQTLGQGPEFLTYFQNEAQLEKSRLLSDRFSAERPKGSFSTLEIQRTEQGDSAMYLCASSLAMAGGSYEQYFGPGTRLTVT.

The chain's CDR3 is CASSLTGGRRTDTQYF. For the CDR3, the DNA is TGTGCCAGCAGCTTAACAGGGGGTCGACGCACAGATACGCAGTATTTT. The rearrangement joins TRBV7-3 to TRBJ2-3, with D perhaps matching TRBD1 (6 bases). V was shortened by 0 bases and J by 1 base, with 11 bases between the two germline ends. The CDR3 runs 16 residues. CDR1 and CDR2 from the germline V gene are SGHTA and FQGTGA.

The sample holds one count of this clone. The CDR3, as DNA: TGTGCCAGCAGTTACTCGGTCACCGGACCTACCTTCGGCTACACCTTC. The encoded protein is CASSYSVTGPTFGYTF. The chain employs TRBV6-5 and TRBJ1-2; no reliable D call. The V gene's germline CDR1 is MNHEY and CDR2 SVGAGI. This CDR3 contains 16 residues. V was pared by 0 bases and J by 8 bases, with 19 bases between.

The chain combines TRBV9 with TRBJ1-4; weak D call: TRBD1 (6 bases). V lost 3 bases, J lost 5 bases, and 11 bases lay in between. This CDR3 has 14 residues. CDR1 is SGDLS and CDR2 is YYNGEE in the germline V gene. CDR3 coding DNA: TGTGCCAGCAGCGGACAGGAGGGGAATGAAAAACTGTTTTTT. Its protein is CASSGQEGNEKLFF.

CDR3 sequence: CASSQSVAGESSTGELFF. The CDR3 nucleotides are TGCGCCAGCAGTCAATCGGTGGCAGGGGAGTCGAGCACCGGGGAGCTGTTTTTT. The chain joins TRBV23-1 to TRBJ2-2, with D possibly TRBD1 on 6 matching bases. TRBV23-1 falls under the ORF class, with uncertain function. The CDR3 loop spans 18 amino acids. The V gene lost 0 bases and the J gene lost 4 bases, with 18 bases spanning the gap.

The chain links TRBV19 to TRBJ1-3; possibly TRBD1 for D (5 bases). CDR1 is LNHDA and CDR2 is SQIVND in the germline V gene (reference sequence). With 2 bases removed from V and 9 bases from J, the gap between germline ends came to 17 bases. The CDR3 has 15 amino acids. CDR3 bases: TGTGCCAGTAGTATACCGGACCGGGGCGAGGTCACCATATATTTT. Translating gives CASSIPDRGEVTIYF.

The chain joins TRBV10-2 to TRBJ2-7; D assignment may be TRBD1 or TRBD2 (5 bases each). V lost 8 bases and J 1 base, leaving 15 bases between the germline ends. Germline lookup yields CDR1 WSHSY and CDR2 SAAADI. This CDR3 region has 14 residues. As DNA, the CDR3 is TGCGCCAGCCGAAAATATGAGGGGTCCTACGAGCAGTACTTC. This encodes CASRKYEGSYEQYF.

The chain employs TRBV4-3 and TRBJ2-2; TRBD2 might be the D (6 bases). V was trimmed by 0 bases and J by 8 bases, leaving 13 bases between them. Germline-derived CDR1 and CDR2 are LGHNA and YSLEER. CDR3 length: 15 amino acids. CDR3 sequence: CASSQDRRDGGELFF. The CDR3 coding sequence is TGCGCCAGCAGCCAAGACCGGCGGGACGGTGGGGAGCTGTTTTTT.

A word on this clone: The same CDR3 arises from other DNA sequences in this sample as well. The CDR3 region has the DNA TGTGCCAGCAGCTTAGCGGAGGCCTACGAGCAGTACTTC. Translating gives CASSLAEAYEQYF. The V call is TRBV11-2, the J call TRBJ2-7, with a possible D match to TRBD2 (5 bases). The CDR3 length is 13 residues. CDR1 SGHAT and CDR2 FQNNGV come from the germline V gene. Between the trimmed V and J ends, which lost 1 base and 2 bases, there was a span of 6 bases.

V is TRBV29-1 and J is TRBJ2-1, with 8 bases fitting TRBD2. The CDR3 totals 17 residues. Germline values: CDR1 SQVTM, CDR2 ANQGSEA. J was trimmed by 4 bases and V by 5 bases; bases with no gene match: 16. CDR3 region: CSVPISGTAYHYNEQFF. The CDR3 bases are TGCAGCGTTCCAATTAGCGGGACCGCATACCATTACAATGAGCAGTTCTTC.

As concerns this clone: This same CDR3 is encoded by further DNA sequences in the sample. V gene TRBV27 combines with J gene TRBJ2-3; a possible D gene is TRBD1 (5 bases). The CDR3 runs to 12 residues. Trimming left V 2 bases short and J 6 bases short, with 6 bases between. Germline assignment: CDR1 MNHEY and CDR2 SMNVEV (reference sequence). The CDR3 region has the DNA TGTGCCAGCAGTTTACAGGGCGATACGCAGTATTTT. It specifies CASSLQGDTQYF.

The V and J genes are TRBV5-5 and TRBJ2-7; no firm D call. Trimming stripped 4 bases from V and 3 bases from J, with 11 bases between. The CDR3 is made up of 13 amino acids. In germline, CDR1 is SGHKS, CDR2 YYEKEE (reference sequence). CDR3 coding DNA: TGTGCCAGCAGCCACGGGTCTGGCTACGAGCAGTACTTC. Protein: CASSHGSGYEQYF.

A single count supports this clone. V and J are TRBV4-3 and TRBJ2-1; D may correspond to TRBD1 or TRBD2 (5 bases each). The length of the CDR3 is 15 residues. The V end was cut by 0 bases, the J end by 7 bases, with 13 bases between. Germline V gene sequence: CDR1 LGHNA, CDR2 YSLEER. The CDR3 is CASSQEIWGSNEQFF. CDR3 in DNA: TGCGCCAGCAGCCAAGAGATCTGGGGGAGTAATGAGCAGTTCTTC.

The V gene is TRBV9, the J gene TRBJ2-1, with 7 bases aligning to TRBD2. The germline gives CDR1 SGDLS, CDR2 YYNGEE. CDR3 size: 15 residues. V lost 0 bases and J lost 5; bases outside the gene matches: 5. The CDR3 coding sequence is TGTGCCAGCAGCGTAGGGACTAGAGTTCACAATGAGCAGTTCTTC. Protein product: CASSVGTRVHNEQFF.

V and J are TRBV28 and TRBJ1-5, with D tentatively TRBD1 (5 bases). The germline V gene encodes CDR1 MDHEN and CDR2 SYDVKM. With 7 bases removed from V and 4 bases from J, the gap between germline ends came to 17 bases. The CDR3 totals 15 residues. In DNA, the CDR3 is TGTGCCAGCAAAATGAACGGGGGTGGGAATCAGCCCCAGCATTTT. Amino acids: CASKMNGGGNQPQHF.

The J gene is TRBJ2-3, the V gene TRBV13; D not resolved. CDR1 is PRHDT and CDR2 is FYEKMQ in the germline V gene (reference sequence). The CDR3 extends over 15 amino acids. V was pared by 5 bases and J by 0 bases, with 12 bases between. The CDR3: CASSLSVTSTDTQYF. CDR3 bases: TGTGCCAGCAGCCTCTCGGTCACTAGCACAGATACGCAGTATTTT.